Listed below are T cell receptor beta chains from one sample, sequenced in a study of CD8 T cells in ankylosing spondylitis. TCRdb redid the calling of the 5' RACE reads with MiXCR, one entry per CDR3 protein. The data show some 250,000 distinct CDR3 sequences, with roughly 8.6% seen just once and under 7.5% held by the top ten. Material: blood, either unsorted or a sorted T cell fraction (not recorded which). These receptor sequences come from a male donor with ankylosing spondylitis or in good health (not recorded which). CDR3s include the opening cysteine and the closing phenylalanine or tryptophan. A D gene is named only where the DNA matches it firmly. Expanded clones are given a class, and other clones once, few, many or no size at all.

CDR3aa: CASSWTSPPDTQYF; CDR3nt: TGTGCCAGCAGCTGGACTAGCCCGCCAGATACGCAGTATTTT; v_gene: TRBV5-5; abundance: many; d_gene: TRBD2; j_gene: TRBJ2-3
CDR3aa: CSAISGGASYEQYF; CDR3nt: TGCAGTGCTATTAGCGGGGGCGCTTCCTACGAGCAGTACTTC; v_gene: TRBV20-1; abundance: many; d_gene: TRBD2; j_gene: TRBJ2-7
CDR3aa: CSANSGSHSYEQYF; CDR3nt: TGCAGTGCGAACAGCGGGAGCCATTCCTACGAGCAGTACTTC; v_gene: TRBV20-1; abundance: many; d_gene: TRBD2; j_gene: TRBJ2-7
CDR3aa: CASSPLGLASALGEQFF; CDR3nt: TGTGCCAGCAGCCCCCTCGGGCTAGCGAGCGCGTTAGGTGAGCAGTTCTTC; v_gene: TRBV5-6; abundance: many; d_gene: .; j_gene: TRBJ2-1
CDR3aa: CATSEHRGDSNQPQHF; CDR3nt: TGTGCCACCAGTGAGCACCGGGGGGATAGCAATCAGCCCCAGCATTTT; v_gene: TRBV24-1; abundance: .; d_gene: .; j_gene: TRBJ1-5
CDR3aa: CSVEASGKNYGYTF; CDR3nt: TGCAGCGTTGAGGCTAGCGGAAAAAACTATGGCTACACCTTC; v_gene: TRBV29-1; abundance: many; d_gene: .; j_gene: TRBJ1-2
CDR3aa: CSAREGGLDTQYF; CDR3nt: TGCAGTGCTAGAGAGGGGGGCCTCGATACGCAGTATTTT; v_gene: TRBV20-1; abundance: many; d_gene: .; j_gene: TRBJ2-3
CDR3aa: CASSSNQHTGFLSGNTIYF; CDR3nt: TGTGCCAGCAGCTCTAACCAACACACAGGGTTCCTCTCTGGAAACACCATATATTTT; v_gene: TRBV11-1; abundance: many; d_gene: .; j_gene: TRBJ1-3
CDR3aa: CASSPDGDRRPEDGYTF; CDR3nt: TGTGCCAGCAGCCCCGATGGGGACAGAAGACCCGAGGATGGCTACACCTTC; v_gene: TRBV7-9; abundance: many; d_gene: TRBD1; j_gene: TRBJ1-2
CDR3aa: CASSTDNWGNQPQHF; CDR3nt: TGTGCCAGCAGCACAGACAATTGGGGGAATCAGCCCCAGCATTTT; v_gene: TRBV7-2; abundance: many; d_gene: .; j_gene: TRBJ1-5
CDR3aa: CSVVGLRGPNEQFF; CDR3nt: TGCAGCGTTGTGGGGCTCCGGGGGCCTAATGAGCAGTTCTTC; v_gene: TRBV29-1; abundance: many; d_gene: .; j_gene: TRBJ2-1
CDR3aa: CASSQGTPMGREAFF; CDR3nt: TGTGCCAGCAGCCAAGGGACCCCTATGGGTCGTGAAGCTTTCTTT; v_gene: TRBV14; abundance: many; d_gene: .; j_gene: TRBJ1-1
CDR3aa: CASSLGDSVNTEAFF; CDR3nt: TGCGCCAGCAGCTTGGGAGACAGTGTCAACACTGAAGCTTTCTTT; v_gene: TRBV5-1; abundance: many; d_gene: .; j_gene: TRBJ1-1
CDR3aa: CSADGQTAYEQYF; CDR3nt: TGCAGTGCCGACGGACAGACCGCCTACGAGCAGTACTTC; v_gene: TRBV20-1; abundance: many; d_gene: .; j_gene: TRBJ2-7
CDR3aa: CASSRYISNEQFF; CDR3nt: TGTGCCAGCAGCCGATATATCAGCAATGAGCAGTTCTTC; v_gene: TRBV5-6; abundance: many; d_gene: .; j_gene: TRBJ2-1
CDR3aa: CSAAGQVSYTQYF; CDR3nt: TGCAGTGCTGCGGGACAGGTTTCGTATACGCAGTATTTT; v_gene: TRBV20-1; abundance: .; d_gene: TRBD1; j_gene: TRBJ2-3
CDR3aa: CASSQDPRGNNEQFF; CDR3nt: TGTGCCAGCAGCCAAGACCCCAGGGGGAACAATGAGCAGTTCTTC; v_gene: TRBV3-1; abundance: .; d_gene: TRBD1; j_gene: TRBJ2-1
CDR3aa: CSVFTDRGSYNTEAFF; CDR3nt: TGCAGCGTTTTTACGGACAGGGGGAGTTATAACACTGAAGCTTTCTTT; v_gene: TRBV29-1; abundance: many; d_gene: TRBD1; j_gene: TRBJ1-1
CDR3aa: CASRPGQGTYNEQFF; CDR3nt: TGTGCCAGCAGACCCGGACAGGGGACCTACAATGAGCAGTTCTTC; v_gene: TRBV12-3/TRBV12-4; abundance: many; d_gene: TRBD1; j_gene: TRBJ2-1
CDR3aa: CSARDGPAYEQYF; CDR3nt: TGCAGTGCTAGAGATGGTCCGGCTTACGAGCAGTACTTC; v_gene: TRBV20-1; abundance: many; d_gene: .; j_gene: TRBJ2-7
CDR3aa: CAISEGGDTYEQYF; CDR3nt: TGTGCCATCAGTGAGGGTGGGGACACCTACGAGCAGTACTTC; v_gene: TRBV10-3; abundance: few; d_gene: .; j_gene: TRBJ2-7
CDR3aa: CASSLGGGVTEAFF; CDR3nt: TGTGCCAGCAGCTTAGGGGGGGGGGTAACTGAAGCTTTCTTT; v_gene: TRBV7-9; abundance: many; d_gene: .; j_gene: TRBJ1-1
CDR3aa: CASPQAAGVSTDTQYF; CDR3nt: TGTGCCAGCCCCCAGGCGGCCGGGGTGAGCACAGATACGCAGTATTTT; v_gene: TRBV4-2; abundance: many; d_gene: .; j_gene: TRBJ2-3
CDR3aa: CASSLGHGDQPQHF; CDR3nt: TGTGCCAGCAGCTTAGGGCACGGCGATCAGCCCCAGCATTTT; v_gene: TRBV7-9; abundance: many; d_gene: .; j_gene: TRBJ1-5
CDR3aa: CASSSPRADTEAFF; CDR3nt: TGTGCCAGCAGCTCCCCCCGGGCGGACACTGAAGCTTTCTTT; v_gene: TRBV7-2; abundance: few; d_gene: .; j_gene: TRBJ1-1
CDR3aa: CASSRGGRGAEAFF; CDR3nt: TGTGCCAGCAGTAGGGGGGGCAGGGGCGCTGAAGCTTTCTTT; v_gene: TRBV6-1; abundance: many; d_gene: .; j_gene: TRBJ1-1
CDR3aa: CSSSPGDGDNEQFF; CDR3nt: TGTTCCAGCAGTCCCGGGGACGGGGACAATGAGCAGTTCTTC; v_gene: TRBV12-3/TRBV12-4; abundance: .; d_gene: .; j_gene: TRBJ2-1
CDR3aa: CAISDPTNGLAGELFF; CDR3nt: TGTGCCATCAGTGACCCAACGAACGGGTTAGCCGGGGAGCTGTTTTTT; v_gene: TRBV10-3; abundance: many; d_gene: .; j_gene: TRBJ2-2
CDR3aa: CASSPSTGGGYTF; CDR3nt: TGTGCCAGCAGTCCCTCGACAGGGGGTGGCTACACCTTC; v_gene: TRBV28; abundance: many; d_gene: TRBD1; j_gene: TRBJ1-2
CDR3aa: CASSVTSGRHSYNEQFF; CDR3nt: TGTGCCAGTAGTGTGACTAGCGGGAGACACTCCTACAATGAGCAGTTCTTC; v_gene: TRBV19; abundance: many; d_gene: TRBD2; j_gene: TRBJ2-1
CDR3aa: CASRSGQANTGELFF; CDR3nt: TGCGCCAGCAGATCGGGACAGGCGAACACCGGGGAGCTGTTTTTT; v_gene: TRBV5-1; abundance: many; d_gene: TRBD1; j_gene: TRBJ2-2
CDR3aa: CASSPSDGWGVDQPQHF; CDR3nt: TGTGCCAGCAGTCCGTCGGACGGGTGGGGAGTCGATCAGCCCCAGCATTTT; v_gene: TRBV12-3/TRBV12-4; abundance: many; d_gene: .; j_gene: TRBJ1-5
CDR3aa: CAISGGLEGNEQFF; CDR3nt: TGTGCCATCAGTGGGGGACTGGAGGGGAATGAGCAGTTCTTC; v_gene: TRBV10-3; abundance: many; d_gene: .; j_gene: TRBJ2-1
CDR3aa: CASSHDTGTGRTGELFF; CDR3nt: TGCGCCAGCAGCCACGATACCGGGACAGGGAGGACCGGGGAGCTGTTTTTT; v_gene: TRBV5-1; abundance: few; d_gene: TRBD1; j_gene: TRBJ2-2
CDR3aa: CSANGPRDYEQYF; CDR3nt: TGCAGTGCCAACGGGCCCCGAGACTACGAGCAGTACTTC; v_gene: TRBV20-1; abundance: few; d_gene: .; j_gene: TRBJ2-7
CDR3aa: CASSQRTGGEQYF; CDR3nt: TGTGCCAGCAGTCAACGGACGGGGGGCGAGCAGTACTTC; v_gene: TRBV6-2/TRBV6-3; abundance: many; d_gene: TRBD2; j_gene: TRBJ2-7
CDR3aa: CASSQARGGAQYF; CDR3nt: TGTGCCAGCAGCCAAGCCCGGGGTGGGGCCCAGTACTTC; v_gene: TRBV4-2; abundance: few; d_gene: .; j_gene: TRBJ2-5
CDR3aa: CASSSQGTSPLHF; CDR3nt: TGTGCCAGCAGCTCTCAGGGGACTTCACCCCTCCACTTT; v_gene: TRBV7-9; abundance: .; d_gene: .; j_gene: TRBJ1-6
CDR3aa: CSARPNPRTRRHEQYF; CDR3nt: TGCAGTGCTAGACCTAACCCACGGACTAGACGCCACGAGCAGTACTTC; v_gene: TRBV20-1; abundance: many; d_gene: TRBD2; j_gene: TRBJ2-7
CDR3aa: CASSPPGQLRNTEAFF; CDR3nt: TGTGCCAGCAGTCCCCCGGGTCAACTCCGGAACACTGAAGCTTTCTTT; v_gene: TRBV12-3/TRBV12-4; abundance: few; d_gene: .; j_gene: TRBJ1-1
CDR3aa: CASSQDDHSKNIQYF; CDR3nt: TGTGCCAGCAGCCAAGATGACCATTCCAAAAACATTCAGTACTTC; v_gene: TRBV4-2; abundance: many; d_gene: .; j_gene: TRBJ2-4
CDR3aa: CATIAGRGQGATDTQYF; CDR3nt: TGTGCCACAATCGCGGGAAGGGGACAGGGGGCGACAGATACGCAGTATTTT; v_gene: TRBV10-3; abundance: few; d_gene: TRBD1; j_gene: TRBJ2-3
CDR3aa: CSASRTQNEQFF; CDR3nt: TGCAGTGCTAGCCGGACTCAAAATGAGCAGTTCTTC; v_gene: TRBV20-1; abundance: many; d_gene: .; j_gene: TRBJ2-1
CDR3aa: CASTAFTGPQGRYGYTF; CDR3nt: TGTGCCAGCACCGCCTTCACCGGGCCCCAGGGGAGGTATGGCTACACCTTC; v_gene: TRBV27; abundance: many; d_gene: .; j_gene: TRBJ1-2
CDR3aa: CSVHRGLTEAFF; CDR3nt: TGCAGCGTGCACAGGGGGCTTACTGAAGCTTTCTTT; v_gene: TRBV29-1; abundance: many; d_gene: TRBD1; j_gene: TRBJ1-1